These 30 T cell receptor beta chains originate from one sample sequenced in a study of T cell repertoires in cytomegalovirus infection. TCRdb recomputed calls from the reads with MiXCR, one row per CDR3 protein. The data hold fewer than 200,000 distinct CDR3 sequences, with roughly a fifth observed a single time. Sequencing was carried out using PBMCs. These receptors were obtained from a human donor in good health (CMV status not recorded). Some clones in this sample may be carry-over from other donors' samples.

The rearrangement links TRBV7-2 to TRBJ1-1, with a weak D call TRBD1 (6 bases). The V gene lost 2 bases and the J gene lost 4 bases, with 26 bases spanning the gap. Germline-derived CDR1 and CDR2 are SGHTA and FQGNSA. The CDR3 spans 19 residues. The CDR3: CASSLPLRGRGSGSTEAFF. CDR3 DNA: TGTGCCAGCAGCTTACCCTTGCGGGGCAGGGGATCGGGGAGCACTGAAGCTTTCTTT.

This sequence joins TRBV5-1 and TRBJ2-7; 10 nucleotides agree with TRBD1. Germline values: CDR1 SGHRS, CDR2 YFSETQ. The V gene end was trimmed by 4 bases and the J gene end by 7 bases; junction bases not matched to a gene: 8. The CDR3 has 14 amino acids. The DNA of the CDR3 is TGCGCCAGCAGCCACTGGGACAGGGGAGAAGAGCAGTACTTC. The encoded protein is CASSHWDRGEEQYF.

Details on this clonotype: A read error may explain this, as a much larger clone is one base away. The rearrangement uses TRBV11-1 and TRBJ2-7; D perhaps matches TRBD2 (6 bases). V was cut by 5 bases and J by 2 bases, with 13 bases left in between. Germline CDR1 SGHAT, CDR2 FQDESV (reference sequence). The CDR3 runs to 14 residues. This chain's CDR3 is CASSPSRTTYEQYF. CDR3 coding DNA: TGTGCCAGCAGCCCAAGCAGGACTACCTACGAGCAGTACTTC. Full variable domain (missing parts from reference TRBV11-1 and TRBJ2-7): EAEVAQSPRYKITEKSQAVAFWCDPISGHATLYWYRQILGQGPELLVQFQDESVVDDSQLPKDRFSAERLKGVDSTLKIQPAELGDSAMYLCASSPSRTTYEQYFGPGTRLTVT.

This clonotype was seen many times. The chain's CDR3 is CASSQDDQGIYEQYF. CDR3 in DNA: TGCGCCAGCAGCCAAGATGACCAGGGGATATACGAGCAGTACTTC. The genes are TRBV4-3 and TRBJ2-7; the D gene is possibly TRBD1 (6 bases). The CDR3 spans 15 residues. Trimming left V 0 bases short and J 4 bases short, with 13 bases between. Germline CDR1 reads LGHNA; CDR2 reads YSLEER.

This clonotype was observed at least ten times. This chain joins TRBV28 and TRBJ2-7, with D possibly matching TRBD2 (6 bases). V lost 3 bases to trimming and J lost 5 bases, with 17 bases between them. The CDR3 length is 15 residues. In germline, CDR1 is MDHEN, CDR2 SYDVKM. CDR3 sequence reads: CASSLPGPGGDEQYF. The CDR3 nucleotides are TGTGCCAGCAGTTTGCCCGGTCCCGGCGGGGACGAGCAGTACTTC.

This clonotype came up a few times. One end of the junction does not line up with germline, which may come from a read error. This sequence joins TRBV13 and TRBJ2-2; weak D call: TRBD2 (7 bases). Germline V gives CDR1 PRHDT, CDR2 FYEKMQ (reference sequence). The CDR3 length is 17 residues. The CDR3 here is CASSLFAGASNNGELFF. The CDR3 region has the DNA TGTGCCAGCAGCCTTTTTGCGGGGGCATCGAACAACGGGGAGCTGTTTTTT.

The rearrangement uses TRBV28 and TRBJ1-1, with a weak D call TRBD1 (5 bases). V lost 6 bases to trimming and J lost 1 base, with 12 bases between them. The CDR3 extends over 14 amino acids. Germline V gene sequence: CDR1 MDHEN, CDR2 SYDVKM. In DNA, the CDR3 is TGTGCCAGCAGCGAGGGGCTTAGGAACACTGAAGCTTTCTTT. Its protein product is CASSEGLRNTEAFF.

A few counts support this clonotype. The rearrangement joins TRBV5-4 to TRBJ2-3; 10 bases agree with TRBD1. CDR1 is SGHNT and CDR2 is YYREEE in the germline V gene (reference sequence). The J segment lost 9 bases and the V segment lost 0 bases, leaving 7 bases of the junction unmatched. The CDR3 runs to 15 residues. The CDR3 spells CASSLVGQGDPTQYF. As DNA, the CDR3 is TGTGCCAGCAGCTTGGTCGGACAGGGGGATCCCACGCAGTATTTT.

This clonotype was counted at least ten times. CDR3 sequence (DNA): TGTGCCAGCAGCCCCCGACCTGGAAGTATGACTGAAGCTTTCTTT. Encoded protein: CASSPRPGSMTEAFF. J is TRBJ1-1 and V is TRBV7-3; D gene ambiguous. This CDR3 contains 15 residues. V lost 5 bases and J 5 bases, leaving 18 bases between the germline ends. Germline V gene sequence: CDR1 SGHTA, CDR2 FQGTGA.

CDR3: CASSFDRGREQYF. CDR3 sequence (DNA): TGTGCCAGCAGCTTTGACAGGGGGCGAGAGCAGTACTTC. The V and J genes are TRBV7-2 and TRBJ2-7; 10 bases agree with TRBD1. The CDR3 has 13 residues. With 3 bases clipped from V and 7 bases from J, the junction kept 3 bases outside the gene matches. Germline loops: CDR1 SGHTA, CDR2 FQGNSA.

This clonotype came up many times. The rearrangement joins TRBV24-1 to TRBJ2-2; D unclear. Germline assignment: CDR1 KGHDR and CDR2 SFDVKD. V lost 0 bases to trimming and J lost 4 bases, with 8 bases between them. This CDR3 comprises 15 residues. CDR3 in amino acids: CATSDLSGPTGELFF. Written as DNA, the CDR3 is TGTGCCACCAGTGATTTGTCCGGTCCCACCGGGGAGCTGTTTTTT.

Of note for this clonotype: A read error may be the cause here, since a much bigger clone is one base away. The chain carries TRBV11-1 and TRBJ1-6; a weak D match, TRBD1 (5 bases). The CDR3 runs to 14 residues. Germline V gene sequence: CDR1 SGHAT, CDR2 FQDESV (reference sequence). CDR3 nucleotides: TGTACCAGCTCCGCCGTGACAAAGGGGTCACCCCTCCACTTT. Translating it yields CTSSAVTKGSPLHF. The full variable domain, in which reference TRBV11-1 and TRBJ1-6 provide the parts outside the CDR3, is EAEVAQSPRYKITEKSQAVAFWCDPISGHATLYWYRQILGQGPELLVQFQDESVVDDSQLPKDRFSAERLKGVDSTLKIQPAELGDSAMYLCTSSAVTKGSPLHFGNGTRLTVT.

This clonotype was counted a few times. In DNA form, the CDR3 reads TGTGCCAGCAGCCCATCGGGAGTACAAGAGACCCAGTACTTC. It encodes CASSPSGVQETQYF. The chain employs TRBV9 and TRBJ2-5, with D possibly TRBD2 on 6 matching bases. V was pared by 4 bases and J by 2 bases, with 12 bases between. The germline CDR1 and CDR2 sequences are SGDLS and YYNGEE. The CDR3 consists of 14 residues.

This clonotype was counted between two and nine times. This chain connects TRBV4-3 to TRBJ2-7; possible D gene TRBD1, 6 bases. This CDR3 comprises 16 residues. CDR1 LGHNA and CDR2 YSLEER come from the germline V gene. V dropped 2 bases and J dropped 4 bases, with 18 bases sitting between them. This chain's CDR3 is CASSQYKQGPGYEQYF. The CDR3 DNA reads TGCGCCAGCAGCCAATATAAACAGGGTCCGGGGTACGAGCAGTACTTC.

This clonotype was detected many times. The genes are TRBV6-5 and TRBJ1-2; no reliable D call. The V and J ends lost 8 bases and 2 bases respectively, with 15 bases between them. Looked up from germline, CDR1 is MNHEY and CDR2 is SVGAGI. The CDR3 is 14 amino acids. The CDR3 sequence: CASRRGVGNYGYTF. The CDR3 coding sequence is TGTGCCAGCCGACGCGGGGTTGGCAACTATGGCTACACCTTC.

This clonotype was picked up many times. The chain links TRBV28 to TRBJ2-7; the D gene is possibly TRBD2 (6 bases). The V and J ends lost 6 bases and 2 bases respectively, with 20 bases between them. Germline V CDR1 and CDR2: MDHEN, SYDVKM. The CDR3 has 16 amino acids. CDR3 loop: CASSYLLTGRTYEQYF. CDR3 sequence (DNA): TGTGCCAGCAGCTATCTACTTACCGGGAGAACCTACGAGCAGTACTTC.

This clonotype was counted once. The junction departs from germline at one end; a sequencing error may be responsible. The genes are TRBV19 and TRBJ1-5; the match to TRBD1 covers 7 bases. This CDR3 has 17 residues. Germline loops: CDR1 LNHDA, CDR2 SQIVND (reference sequence). The DNA of the CDR3 is TGTGCCAGTACCCTAGGGGACCGGGACAGACTTAATCGGCCCCAGCATTTT. Translated: CASTLGDRDRLNRPQHF.

This clonotype was seen only a few times. V usage is TRBV4-2 and J usage is TRBJ1-1; D unclear. The CDR3 has 16 residues. The V gene's germline CDR1 is LGHNA and CDR2 YNFKEQ. Trimming removed 0 bases at V and 1 base at J, with 12 bases between. The CDR3 nucleotides are TGTGCCAGCAGCCAAGATCCAGAACAGCGGAACACTGAAGCTTTCTTT. Its translation is CASSQDPEQRNTEAFF.

The J gene is TRBJ2-1, the V gene TRBV20-1; 8 bases are a match to TRBD2. The germline gives CDR1 DFQATT, CDR2 SNEGSKA (reference sequence). Losses at the gene ends were 0 bases for V and 3 bases for J; bases not matched to a gene: 4. The CDR3 totals 15 residues. The CDR3, as DNA: TGCAGTGCTAGAGAAGCGGGAGCGGTCTACAATGAGCAGTTCTTC. Protein: CSAREAGAVYNEQFF.

This clonotype was picked up one time. This chain connects TRBV5-4 to TRBJ2-7; 7 positions match TRBD2. The J segment lost 3 bases and the V segment lost 2 bases, leaving 5 bases of the junction unmatched. This CDR3 is built from 14 residues. From germline, CDR1 is SGHNT and CDR2 YYREEE (reference sequence). The CDR3 bases are TGTGCCAGCAGCTTCGGCTCTAGCGGCTACGAGCAGTACTTC. This sequence encodes CASSFGSSGYEQYF.

This clonotype was observed at least ten times. V gene TRBV28 combines with J gene TRBJ2-6, with D hard to call. Germline V gene lookup returns CDR1 MDHEN and CDR2 SYDVKM. The CDR3 totals 13 residues. Between the trimmed V and J ends, which lost 6 bases and 3 bases, there was a span of 6 bases. CDR3 in amino acids: CASSLGGANVLTF. In nucleotides, the CDR3 is TGTGCCAGCAGCTTGGGTGGGGCCAACGTCCTGACTTTC.

This clonotype was observed at least ten times. This sequence joins TRBV7-6 and TRBJ2-1, with a weak D call TRBD2 (6 bases). The germline CDR1 and CDR2 sequences are SGHVS and FNYEAQ. This CDR3 is built from 13 residues. The V gene lost 6 bases and the J gene lost 8 bases, with 14 bases spanning the gap. CDR3 amino acids: CASRHPGVDEQFF. In DNA, the CDR3 is TGTGCCAGCAGGCATCCGGGGGTCGATGAGCAGTTCTTC.

The sample holds many counts of this clonotype. The genes are TRBV19 and TRBJ1-1; tentative D call: TRBD1 (5 bases). Germline CDR1 reads LNHDA; CDR2 reads SQIVND (reference sequence). The CDR3 totals 14 residues. Trimming took 3 bases from V and 4 from J, leaving 12 bases between them. CDR3 sequence: CASSISGGGTEAFF. The CDR3 DNA reads as TGTGCCAGTAGTATCTCCGGGGGTGGCACTGAAGCTTTCTTT. Drawing the rest from reference TRBV19 and TRBJ1-1, the complete variable domain is DGGITQSPKYLFRKEGQNVTLSCEQNLNHDAMYWYRQDPGQGLRLIYYSQIVNDFQKGDIAEGYSVSREKKESFPLTVTSAQKNPTAFYLCASSISGGGTEAFFGQGTRLTVV.

This clonotype was counted a single time. A clone one base away is much larger, so this may be a read error. The rearrangement uses TRBV28 and TRBJ1-1; the match to TRBD1 covers 8 bases. Per germline, CDR1 MDHEN and CDR2 SYDVKM. This CDR3 contains 14 residues. CDR3 DNA sequence: TGTGCCAGAAGTTCCAGACAGGGGTTGACTGAAGCTTTCTTT. Translation: CARSSRQGLTEAFF.

The chain uses TRBV19 and TRBJ1-1; 8 nucleotides agree with TRBD1. Germline V gene data show CDR1 as LNHDA and CDR2 as SQIVND (reference sequence). The CDR3 totals 12 residues. The junction had 0 bases not matched to a gene; V was cut back by 5 bases and J by 4 bases. CDR3 in DNA: TGTGCCAGTAGTGACAGGGGCACTGAAGCTTTCTTT. Protein sequence: CASSDRGTEAFF.

This clonotype was picked up a small number of times. The chain employs TRBV5-6 and TRBJ2-7, with D tentatively TRBD1 or TRBD2 (5 bases each). Germline-derived CDR1 and CDR2 are SGHDT and YYEEEE. The V end was cut by 4 bases, the J end by 1 base, with 15 bases between. CDR3 length: 15 amino acids. The chain's CDR3 is CASSTRDARSYEQYF. The DNA for the CDR3 is TGTGCCAGCAGCACCCGGGACGCGAGGTCCTACGAGCAGTACTTC.

As regards this clonotype: A junction boundary mismatches the germline segment, possibly from a read error. V is TRBV11-2 and J is TRBJ2-1, with D possibly TRBD2 on 5 matching bases. CDR1 is SGHAT and CDR2 is FQNNGV in the germline V gene. The CDR3 is made up of 16 amino acids. The CDR3 sequence is CASSLDPGVSYSEQFF. The CDR3 DNA sequence: TGTGCCAGCAGCTTAGACCCCGGGGTTTCTTACAGTGAGCAGTTCTTC. The variable domain in full, completed from reference TRBV11-2 and TRBJ2-1, reads EAGVAQSPRYKIIEKRQSVAFWCNPISGHATLYWYQQILGQGPKLLIQFQNNGVVDDSQLPKDRFSAERLKGVDSTLKIQPAKLEDSAVYLCASSLDPGVSYSEQFFGPGTRLTVL.

The sample holds a few counts of this clonotype. This CDR3 is CASSHGGGGYTF. CDR3 DNA: TGCGCCAGCAGCCACGGTGGGGGTGGCTACACCTTC. This chain connects TRBV5-1 to TRBJ1-2, with D tentatively TRBD1 (5 bases). There are 12 residues in the CDR3. Trimming shortened V by 4 bases and J by 7 bases, and 11 bases separated the two germline ends. Germline V CDR1 and CDR2: SGHRS, YFSETQ.

The chain recombines TRBV6-2 or TRBV6-3 with TRBJ1-5; perhaps TRBD1 as D (6 bases). There are 15 residues in the CDR3. Germline V gene lookup returns CDR1 MNHEY and CDR2 SVGEGT. Between the trimmed V and J ends, which lost 5 bases and 5 bases, there was a span of 16 bases. Here the CDR3 reads CASSRLQGWDQPQHF. CDR3 DNA sequence: TGTGCCAGCAGTCGATTACAGGGTTGGGATCAGCCCCAGCATTTT.

Details on this clonotype: Sequence at one end of the junction differs from germline and may be a read error. V is TRBV29-1 and J is TRBJ1-1; TRBD1 matches at 8 bases. CDR1 is SQVTM, CDR2 ANQGSEA, per germline. The CDR3 length is 17 residues. This CDR3 reads CSVESAGTGDINTKAFF. CDR3 nucleotides: TGCAGCGTTGAATCTGCCGGGACAGGAGACATCAACACTAAAGCTTTCTTT.